This T cell receptor beta chain came from a study of cytomegalovirus exposure and HLA in healthy donors. The PCR used 60 Vbeta and 13 Jbeta primers. TCRdb's table, derived via immunoSEQ multiplex PCR, lists solely in-frame clones and lacks some. The repertoire holds roughly 78,000 clones, with approximately 70% as singletons. The CDR3 is made up of 17 amino acids. Germline CDR1 SGHRS, CDR2 YFSETQ. With V trimmed by 3 bases and J by 0 bases, 11 bases remained unmatched. The TCR comes from a middle-aged man in good health and CMV-seropositive. The chain couples TRBV5-1 to TRBJ2-7; 8 bases line up with TRBD1. The sequenced material came from PBMCs. The CDR3 sequence: CASSWKTRQGSSYEQYF. The CDR3 region has the DNA TGCGCCAGCAGCTGGAAAACCAGACAGGGGAGCTCCTACGAGCAGTACTTC.